The clone carrying this TCR beta chain was detected once. Antigen specificity is unknown. After removal of 5 bases from V and 3 bases from J, the junction contained 8 bases not matched to a gene. CDR1 is MNHEY and CDR2 is SVGAGI in the germline V gene. This CDR3 is 15 amino acids long. Primers included in the PCR were 60 Vbeta and 13 Jbeta primers. Here immunoSEQ multiplex PCR was the method, and the copy in TCRdb shows in-frame clones only, minus some. The sample holds under 110,000 clones, 65% to 80% seen once. This entry comes from a study of cytomegalovirus exposure and HLA in healthy donors. General study points: Researchers left out some V segments, among them TRBV6-2 and TRBV6-3, as indistinguishable.

The sequenced sample was PBMCs. The clonotype comes from a woman in her forties or fifties in good health and CMV-seropositive. J is TRBJ1-2 and V is TRBV6-5; 8 nucleotides align to TRBD1. The CDR3 region is CASSKRQGFDYGYTF. CDR3 sequence (DNA): TGTGCCAGCAGTAAACGACAGGGGTTCGACTATGGCTACACCTTC.